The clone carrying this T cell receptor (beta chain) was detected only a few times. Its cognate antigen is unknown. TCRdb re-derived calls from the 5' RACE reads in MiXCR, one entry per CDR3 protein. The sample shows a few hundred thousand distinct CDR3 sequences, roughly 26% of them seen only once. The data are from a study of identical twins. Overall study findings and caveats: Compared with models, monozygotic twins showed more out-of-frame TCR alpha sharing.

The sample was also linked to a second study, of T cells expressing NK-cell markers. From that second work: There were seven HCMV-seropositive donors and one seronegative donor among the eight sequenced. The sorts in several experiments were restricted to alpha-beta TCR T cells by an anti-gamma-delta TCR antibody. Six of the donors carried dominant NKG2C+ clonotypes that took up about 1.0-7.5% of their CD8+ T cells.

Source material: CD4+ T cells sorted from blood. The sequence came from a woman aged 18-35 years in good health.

The CDR3 protein is CASSQVNASPLHF. CDR3 nucleotides: TGTGCCAGCAGCCAAGTGAACGCATCACCCCTCCACTTT. The gene calls are TRBV14 and TRBJ1-6, with D unclear. The CDR3 spans 13 residues. Germline-derived CDR1 and CDR2 are SGHDN and FVKESK. V was clipped by 1 base and J by 10 bases, with 8 bases between them.